This T cell receptor (beta chain) emerged from a study of cytomegalovirus exposure and HLA in healthy donors. Study summary: A data release that came early held 80 million to 95 million unique TCRs from HLA-typed donors.

The CDR3 extends over 16 amino acids. V shed 0 bases and J 1 base; nucleotides not matched to a gene: 6. In germline, CDR1 is SGHNT, CDR2 YYREEE (reference sequence). Worth noting for this clone: The antigen remains unidentified.

Study observations and caveats: In a later analysis, a missense DCLRE1C variant was linked to TCR beta V- and J-gene trimming. A later analysis by the authors found several of the most significant clusters apparently linked to common viral pathogens. A later analysis showed TCR association rates differing by HLA locus, peaking at DRB1 and lowest at HLA-C.

PCR involved 60 Vbeta and 13 Jbeta primers. The repertoire was sequenced with immunoSEQ multiplex PCR; TCRdb's copy has only in-frame clones and lacks some. The sample lists 150,000 to 200,000 clones, over 70% occurring once. The sequence came from a woman in her late teens or twenties in good health and CMV-seropositive. The sequenced sample consisted of PBMCs. V and J are TRBV5-4 and TRBJ2-5; 7 bases map to TRBD1. CDR3 region: CASSLAPGQIQETQYF. The DNA of the CDR3 is TGTGCCAGCAGCTTGGCCCCGGGACAGATCCAAGAGACCCAGTACTTC.